A single sample is the source of the 22 T cell receptor beta chains below, sequenced in a study of cytomegalovirus exposure and HLA in healthy donors. Primers for the PCR totalled 60 Vbeta and 13 Jbeta. Using immunoSEQ multiplex PCR, the repertoire was profiled, and TCRdb retains in-frame clones only, with some absent. The data contain 140,000 or so clones, around two thirds of them singletons. Material: PBMCs. These receptors were obtained from a man between 18 and 35 years old in good health and CMV-seropositive.

The V and J genes are TRBV2 and TRBJ1-5; D remains unclear. There are 14 residues in the CDR3. Per germline, CDR1 SNHLY and CDR2 FYNNEI. V lost 2 bases to trimming and J lost 4 bases, with 9 bases between them. The CDR3 here is CASSESWRNQPQHF. CDR3 bases: TGTGCCAGCAGTGAATCGTGGAGGAATCAGCCCCAGCATTTT. The full variable domain, completed using reference TRBV2 and TRBJ1-5, is EPEVTQTPSHQVTQMGQEVILRCVPISNHLYFYWYRQILGQKVEFLVSFYNNEISEKSEIFDDQFSVERPDGSNFTLKIRSTKLEDSAMYFCASSESWRNQPQHFGDGTRLSIL.

The gene calls are TRBV6-5 and TRBJ2-1; TRBD1 might be the D (5 bases). CDR3 length equals 15 residues. Germline-derived CDR1 and CDR2 are MNHEY and SVGAGI. V was cut by 2 bases and J by 12 bases, with 20 bases left in between. The DNA for the CDR3 is TGTGCCAGCAGTTACACCTATAACACCAGGGAAGGGCAGTTCTTC. It is translated as CASSYTYNTREGQFF.

The CDR3 DNA reads TGTGCCAGTAGTATACTGGGGCTCGGCAATCAGCCCCAGCATTTT. Protein: CASSILGLGNQPQHF. This chain uses TRBV19 with TRBJ1-5, with a weak D call TRBD1 (5 bases). The CDR3 spans 15 residues. Deletions cut 2 bases from V and 2 bases from J, with 10 bases between. Germline values: CDR1 LNHDA, CDR2 SQIVND (reference sequence).

The V and J genes are TRBV10-3 and TRBJ2-1; 9 bases line up with TRBD2. CDR3 length equals 14 residues. CDR1 and CDR2 (germline): ENHRY, SYGVKD. With 6 bases clipped from V and 10 bases from J, the junction kept 10 bases outside the gene matches. The CDR3 nucleotides read TGTGCCATCAGAGGGACTACTAGCGGGTCCGAGCAGTTCTTC. It translates to CAIRGTTSGSEQFF.

The chain employs TRBV5-1 and TRBJ1-2, with no clear D. V was trimmed by 7 bases and J by 3 bases, leaving 16 bases between them. Germline assignment: CDR1 SGHRS and CDR2 YFSETQ. The CDR3 sequence is 14 residues long. CDR3 sequence: CASGGEEKDYGYTF. CDR3 coding DNA: TGCGCCAGCGGAGGAGAGGAAAAGGACTATGGCTACACCTTC.

The chain joins TRBV2 to TRBJ2-7; 9 bases are shared with TRBD1. The CDR3 is made up of 13 amino acids. V shed 6 bases and J 2 bases; nucleotides not matched to a gene: 2. Looked up from germline, CDR1 is SNHLY and CDR2 is FYNNEI. As DNA, the CDR3 is TGTGCCAGCAGGGGGACAGGGACCTACGAGCAGTACTTC. Protein product: CASRGTGTYEQYF. Variable domain in full (rest from reference TRBV2 and TRBJ2-7): EPEVTQTPSHQVTQMGQEVILRCVPISNHLYFYWYRQILGQKVEFLVSFYNNEISEKSEIFDDQFSVERPDGSNFTLKIRSTKLEDSAMYFCASRGTGTYEQYFGPGTRLTVT.

A single count supports this clone. V and J are TRBV5-4 and TRBJ1-2; D might be TRBD1 (5 bases). This CDR3 comprises 14 residues. With 4 bases removed from V and 4 bases from J, the gap between germline ends came to 14 bases. Per the germline V gene, CDR1 is SGHNT and CDR2 is YYREEE (reference sequence). DNA for the CDR3: TGTGCCAGCAGCCCGGGGGTAGCCCTCTATGGCTACACCTTC. It codes for CASSPGVALYGYTF.

V gene TRBV28 combines with J gene TRBJ2-7; D uncertain. Germline lookup yields CDR1 MDHEN and CDR2 SYDVKM. The V end lost 2 bases, the J end lost 4 bases, and 6 bases lay between the germline ends. The CDR3 extends over 12 amino acids. DNA of the CDR3: TGTGCCAGCAGTTTAATGGCATACGAGCAGTACTTC. As protein: CASSLMAYEQYF.

The rearrangement links TRBV4-3 to TRBJ2-1; D gene unclear. The CDR3 runs to 17 residues. Germline V gene data show CDR1 as LGHNA and CDR2 as YSLEER. Trimming shortened V by 0 bases and J by 5 bases, and 17 bases separated the two germline ends. The CDR3 DNA follows: TGCGCCAGCAGCCAAGATTTGATTAGTAGCCGAAACAATGAGCAGTTCTTC. Translated, it gives CASSQDLISSRNNEQFF.

The V and J genes are TRBV2 and TRBJ2-1, with D maybe TRBD1 (7 bases). The germline V gene encodes CDR1 SNHLY and CDR2 FYNNEI. This CDR3 is 13 amino acids long. V was trimmed by 6 bases and J by 5 bases, leaving 11 bases between them. CDR3 coding DNA: TGTGCCAGCAGGGAGGGGGCCAACAATGAGCAGTTCTTC. Amino acids: CASREGANNEQFF. The full variable domain, in which reference TRBV2 and TRBJ2-1 provide the parts outside the CDR3, is EPEVTQTPSHQVTQMGQEVILRCVPISNHLYFYWYRQILGQKVEFLVSFYNNEISEKSEIFDDQFSVERPDGSNFTLKIRSTKLEDSAMYFCASREGANNEQFFGPGTRLTVL.

The chain joins TRBV27 to TRBJ2-3; D might be TRBD2 (6 bases). The CDR3 runs 15 residues. V lost 5 bases and J lost 3, with 15 bases in between. Germline CDR1 and CDR2: MNHEY and SMNVEV (reference sequence). This CDR3 reads CASSVRPRETDTQYF. CDR3 nucleotides: TGTGCCAGCAGTGTCCGCCCCCGGGAGACAGATACGCAGTATTTT.

This sequence joins TRBV7-6 and TRBJ2-3, with a weak D call TRBD2 (6 bases). Germline V CDR1 and CDR2: SGHVS, FNYEAQ. This CDR3 contains 18 residues. With 3 bases removed from V and 0 bases from J, the gap between germline ends came to 19 bases. As DNA, the CDR3 is TGTGCCAGCAGCTTGGTGGTTGGTGGGGACTTTAGCACAGATACGCAGTATTTT. It translates to CASSLVVGGDFSTDTQYF.

In this sample, this clone turned up a few times. The rearrangement joins TRBV27 to TRBJ2-3, with D unclear. This CDR3 is built from 14 residues. The germline V gene encodes CDR1 MNHEY and CDR2 SMNVEV (reference sequence). V gave up 8 bases and J gave up 0 bases, with 12 bases separating them. This CDR3 reads CASSTESSTDTQYF. Written as DNA, the CDR3 is TGTGCCAGCTCCACAGAATCTAGCACAGATACGCAGTATTTT.

This sequence joins TRBV18 and TRBJ1-2, with D possibly matching TRBD1 (6 bases). V shed 6 bases and J shed 8 bases, with 19 bases lying between them. In germline, CDR1 is KGHSH, CDR2 LQKENI. The CDR3 is 14 residues long. DNA for the CDR3: TGTGCCAGCTCCCCCCTCGACAGGCTTGACGGCTACACCTTC. Encoded protein: CASSPLDRLDGYTF.

Details on this clone: The CDR3 does not close with the conserved phenylalanine or tryptophan, likely indicating a read error. The J gene is TRBJ2-3, the V gene TRBV27; D remains unclear. V gave up 8 bases and J gave up 0 bases, with 6 bases separating them. Germline loops: CDR1 MNHEY, CDR2 SMNVEV (reference sequence). CDR3 length: 12 residues. The CDR3 DNA reads TGTGCCAGCGGAACAAGCACAGATACGCAGTATGTT. Amino acids: CASGTSTDTQYV.

This chain links TRBV9 with TRBJ2-3, with a weak D call TRBD2 (5 bases). Germline loops: CDR1 SGDLS, CDR2 YYNGEE. V was trimmed by 2 bases and J by 3 bases, leaving 13 bases between them. The CDR3 spans 15 residues. The CDR3 is CASSVFSTRTDTQYF. CDR3 bases: TGTGCCAGCAGCGTGTTTTCCACTAGGACAGATACGCAGTATTTT.

V gene TRBV30 combines with J gene TRBJ2-7; a weak D match, TRBD1 (6 bases). Germline V CDR1 and CDR2: GTSNPN, SVGIG (reference sequence). The germline V and J ends were trimmed by 3 bases and 4 bases, with 16 bases remaining between them. The CDR3 extends over 14 amino acids. CDR3 nucleotides: TGTGCCTGGAGCGTCGCGCGACAGGTTTACGAGCAGTACTTC. This translates into CAWSVARQVYEQYF.

This clone was observed a handful of times. The chain employs TRBV30 and TRBJ2-5; D is uncertain. V was trimmed by 0 bases and J by 4 bases, leaving 3 bases between them. The CDR3 sequence is 11 residues long. Germline assignment: CDR1 GTSNPN and CDR2 SVGIG (reference sequence). This CDR3 is CAWSVLETQYF. The DNA for the CDR3 is TGTGCCTGGAGTGTACTAGAGACCCAGTACTTC.

This clone has just a few counts. The chain recombines TRBV4-2 with TRBJ2-1, with 13 positions matching TRBD2. Germline CDR1 is LGHNA and CDR2 is YNFKEQ. J gave up 6 bases and V 0 bases, and 2 bases lay outside the gene matches. This CDR3 region has 16 residues. In nucleotides, the CDR3 is TGTGCCAGCAGCCAAGAGACTAGCGGGAGGAGCAATGAGCAGTTCTTC. Protein product: CASSQETSGRSNEQFF.

The CDR3: CASSLGTGRSAGELFF. Written as DNA, the CDR3 is TGTGCCAGCAGCTTAGGGACAGGGCGAAGTGCCGGGGAGCTGTTTTTT. The chain has TRBV7-9 and TRBJ2-2; 8 nucleotides agree with TRBD1. The CDR3 has 16 amino acids. Germline V gives CDR1 SEHNR, CDR2 FQNEAQ (reference sequence). Unmatched junction bases numbered 7, after V lost 1 base and J lost 6 bases.

The CDR3 coding sequence is TGTGCCAGCAGCGGACTAGCGGGAGGGCCCGTGATTGAGCAGTTCTTC. The encoded protein is CASSGLAGGPVIEQFF. The chain joins TRBV9 to TRBJ2-1, with TRBD2 identical over 14 bases. This CDR3 region has 16 residues. Germline V gene data show CDR1 as SGDLS and CDR2 as YYNGEE. V gave up 3 bases and J gave up 9 bases; unmatched junction bases: 8.

V is TRBV9 and J is TRBJ2-7; 7 bases fit TRBD2. Germline lookup yields CDR1 SGDLS and CDR2 YYNGEE. This CDR3 region has 17 residues. Losses at the gene ends were 0 bases for V and 6 bases for J; bases not matched to a gene: 15. The DNA of the CDR3 is TGTGCCAGCAGCGTAGACCCTTACTCCGGGACTAAGGTCGAGCAGTACTTC. Translating it yields CASSVDPYSGTKVEQYF.